The text below deals with one TCR beta chain. The sample is drawn from a study of blood T cell repertoires in COVID-19. Across the study: Nucleic acid was either cDNA or gDNA, and it came from T cells, B-cell-depleted T cells, or PBMCs.

Repertoires were generated with immunoSEQ multiplex PCR, while TCRdb's copy carries only in-frame clones and drops some. The sample lists more than 200,000 clones; around 90% were seen once. The CDR3 is 13 amino acids. Losses at the gene ends were 3 bases for V and 3 bases for J; bases not matched to a gene: 1. Germline V lookup: CDR1 SGHTA, CDR2 FQGNSA. J is TRBJ1-2 and V is TRBV7-2; 7 bases match TRBD1. Sequenced material: PBMCs or T cells enriched from blood (not recorded which). This receptor was taken from a woman aged 30 to 39 with acute COVID-19. CDR3 in DNA: TGTGCCAGCAGCTTGGGACAGCACTATGGCTACACCTTC. This gives the protein CASSLGQHYGYTF.